This T cell receptor (beta chain) was retrieved from a study of T cells after yellow fever vaccination. This clonotype was counted a few times. V dropped 7 bases and J dropped 0; count of bases not matched to a gene: 11. The CDR3 contains 16 residues. CDR1 is MNHNS, CDR2 SASEGT, per germline. TCRdb passed the 5' RACE reads through MiXCR, listing each CDR3 protein once. The sample holds some 96,000 distinct CDR3 sequences, about 8.4% seen once. The sequence came from a man younger than 35 who received the YFV17D yellow fever vaccine. The specimen comprised CD8+ T cells not binding an NS4B(214-222) dextramer, sorted from PBMCs, sampled around 14 days after the first yellow fever vaccination. V and J are TRBV6-1 and TRBJ1-2, with 7 bases lining up with TRBD1. The CDR3 coding sequence is TGTGCCAGCATCCACAGGGGTGCTTCTCCTAACTATGGCTACACCTTC. Encoded protein: CASIHRGASPNYGYTF.